The subject of this entry is one TCR beta chain. Separate from the 666-subject first cohort, the approximately 120-subject validation cohort was the one that the donors belonged to. TCRdb's copy holds only in-frame clones and misses some; the assay was immunoSEQ multiplex PCR. The data contain around 200,000 clones, around 88% of them seen just once; the ten biggest clones take up approximately 2.9%. The source of the sample is a study of cytomegalovirus exposure and HLA in healthy donors. Germline values: CDR1 GTSNPN, CDR2 SVGIG (reference sequence). J gave up 1 base and V 0 bases, and 3 bases lay outside the gene matches. This CDR3 has 15 amino acids.

The TCR comes from a woman between 18 and 30 years old in good health and CMV-seronegative. Sample: PBMCs. V usage is TRBV30 and J usage is TRBJ2-1; 7 nucleotides agree with TRBD2. CDR3 loop: CAWSVGRGSYNEQFF. Here the CDR3 DNA reads TGTGCCTGGAGTGTGGGGAGGGGTTCCTACAATGAGCAGTTCTTC. Using reference TRBV30 and TRBJ2-1 for the parts outside the CDR3, the full variable domain is SQTIHQWPATLVQPVGSPLSLECTVEGTSNPNLYWYRQAAGRGLQLLFYSVGIGQISSEVPQNLSASRPQDRQFILSSKKLLLSDSGFYLCAWSVGRGSYNEQFFGPGTRLTVL.